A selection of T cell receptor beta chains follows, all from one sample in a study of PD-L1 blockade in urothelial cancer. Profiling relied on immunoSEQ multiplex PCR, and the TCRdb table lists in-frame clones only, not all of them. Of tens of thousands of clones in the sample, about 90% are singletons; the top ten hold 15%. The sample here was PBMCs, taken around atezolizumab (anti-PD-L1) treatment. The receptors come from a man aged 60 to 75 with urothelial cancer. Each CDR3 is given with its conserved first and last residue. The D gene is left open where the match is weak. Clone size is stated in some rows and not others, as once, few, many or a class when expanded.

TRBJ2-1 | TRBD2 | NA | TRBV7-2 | TGTGCCAGCAGCTTAGGAGGCGGGGGGGCCTATGAGCAGTTCTTC | CASSLGGGGAYEQFF
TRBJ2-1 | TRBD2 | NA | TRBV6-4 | TGTGCCAGCAGTGAGAACGGGGGGGACAACAATGAGCAGTTCTTC | CASSENGGDNNEQFF
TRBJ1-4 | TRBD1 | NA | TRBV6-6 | TGTGCCAGCAGTCCCGGGACAGATAATGAAAAACTGTTTTTT | CASSPGTDNEKLFF
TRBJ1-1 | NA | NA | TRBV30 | TGTGCCTGGAGTGTACGGGGGACTGAAGCTTTCTTT | CAWSVRGTEAFF
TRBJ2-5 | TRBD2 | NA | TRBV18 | TGTGCCAGCTCACCATCGACTAGCGGGGGGGAGACCCAGTACTTC | CASSPSTSGGETQYF
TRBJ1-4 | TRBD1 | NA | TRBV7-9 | TGTGCCAGCAGCTTCGAAGCAGGGGGAATTAATGAAAAACTGTTTTTT | CASSFEAGGINEKLFF
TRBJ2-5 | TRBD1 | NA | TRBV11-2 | TGTGCCAGCAGCTTAGGAGGGGGCGGCAGGGAGACCCAGTACTTC | CASSLGGGGRETQYF
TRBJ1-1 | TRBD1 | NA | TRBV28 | TGTGCCAGCACGACAGGGTACACTGAAGCTTTCTTT | CASTTGYTEAFF
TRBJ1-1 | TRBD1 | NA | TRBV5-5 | TGTGCCAGCAGCTTACAGGGGCGATTTTCTGAAGCTTTCTTT | CASSLQGRFSEAFF
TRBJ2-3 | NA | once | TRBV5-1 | TGCGCCAGCAGCTTGGGAGGAGATACGCAGTATTTT | CASSLGGDTQYF
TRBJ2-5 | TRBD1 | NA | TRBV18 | TGTGCCAGCTCGGCGGAGGTACAGGGGAAGACCCAGTACTTC | CASSAEVQGKTQYF
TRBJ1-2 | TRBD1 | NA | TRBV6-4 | TGTGCCAGCAGATTCAACCCGGGACAGGGAGCTAACTATGGCTACACCTTC | CASRFNPGQGANYGYTF
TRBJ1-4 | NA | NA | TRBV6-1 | TGTGCCAGCGTTCTAACGGGGGTGACTAATGAAAAACTGTTTTTT | CASVLTGVTNEKLFF
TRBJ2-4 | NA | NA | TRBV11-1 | TGTGCCAGCAGCAACGGAAACATTCAGTACTTC | CASSNGNIQYF
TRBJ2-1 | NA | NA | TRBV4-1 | TGCGCCAGCAGCCGACCGGGATCTTACAATGAGCAGTTCTTC | CASSRPGSYNEQFF
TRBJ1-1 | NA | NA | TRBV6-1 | TGTGCCAGCAGCCCCTGGCCCCTAGGCACTGAAGCTTTCTTT | CASSPWPLGTEAFF
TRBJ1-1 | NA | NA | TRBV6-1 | TGTGCCAGCAGTGAAGGGACAGCCATTAACACTGAAGCTTTCTTT | CASSEGTAINTEAFF
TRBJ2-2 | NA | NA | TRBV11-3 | TGTGCCAGCAGCTTAGGGGGGACATCCACCGGGGAGCTGTTTTTT | CASSLGGTSTGELFF
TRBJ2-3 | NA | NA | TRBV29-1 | TGCAGCGTTGAAAGGAGCTGGACTAGCACAGATACGCAGTATTTT | CSVERSWTSTDTQYF
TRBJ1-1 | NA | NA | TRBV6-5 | TGTGCCAGCAGTTACTCGAGGGGGGGACCGAACACTGAAGCTTTCTTT | CASSYSRGGPNTEAFF
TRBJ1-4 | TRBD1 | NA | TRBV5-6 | TGTGCCAGCAGCGGAACAGGGGCAACTAATGAAAAACTGTTTTTT | CASSGTGATNEKLFF
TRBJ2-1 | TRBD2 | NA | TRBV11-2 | TGTGCCAGCAGCTTCAGTTTAGCGGGCGGTGAGCAGTTCTTC | CASSFSLAGGEQFF
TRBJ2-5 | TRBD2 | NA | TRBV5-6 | TGTGCCAGCAGCTTCCTAGCGGGGGTTCAAAGAGAGACCCAGTACTTC | CASSFLAGVQRETQYF
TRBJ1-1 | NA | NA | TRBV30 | TGTGCCTGGAGTGTAGGAGGGAACACTGAAGCTTTCTTT | CAWSVGGNTEAFF
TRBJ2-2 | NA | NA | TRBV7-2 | TGTGCCAGCAGCCCGGACAGGCGGAGGGCCGGGGAGCTGTTTTTT | CASSPDRRRAGELFF
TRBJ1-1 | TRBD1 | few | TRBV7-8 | TGTGCCAGCAGCCCGGACCGTGTCCAGGGGGCCGCTGAAGCTTTCTTT | CASSPDRVQGAAEAFF
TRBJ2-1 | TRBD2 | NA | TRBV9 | TGTGCCAGCAGCGTTAGCGGGGGGGCGGGGAATGAGCAGTTCTTC | CASSVSGGAGNEQFF
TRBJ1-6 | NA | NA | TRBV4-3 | TGCGCCAGCAGCCCCTGGACAGAGCCTAATTCACCCCTCCACTTT | CASSPWTEPNSPLHF
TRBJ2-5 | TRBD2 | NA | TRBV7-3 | TGTGCCAGCAGCCCCCAGCGGGGGGGCAGGGAGACCCAGTACTTC | CASSPQRGGRETQYF
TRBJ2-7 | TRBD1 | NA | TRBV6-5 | TGTGCCAGCAGTTATTTAGGACAGGCCCCCCAGTACTTC | CASSYLGQAPQYF
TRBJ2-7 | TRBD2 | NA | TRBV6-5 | TGTGCCAGCAGTCCAGGGCTAGCGGGGTTCTACGAGCAGTACTTC | CASSPGLAGFYEQYF
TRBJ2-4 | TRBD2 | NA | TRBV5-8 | TGTGCCAGCAGCAGGGAACGGGGACTAGCGGGGGTAACCATTCAGTACTTC | CASSRERGLAGVTIQYF
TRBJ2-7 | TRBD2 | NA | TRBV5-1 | TGCGCCAGCAGCAGCGGGACTAGCGGGGGGATCTCCTACGAGCAGTACTTC | CASSSGTSGGISYEQYF
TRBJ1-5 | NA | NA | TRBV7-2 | TGTGCCAGCAGCGACCACGGGACTGGAGGTCAGCCCCAGCATTTT | CASSDHGTGGQPQHF
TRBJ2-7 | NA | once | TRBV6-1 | TGTGCCAGCAGTGAGGTTCTCAGGGTTTCCGAGCAGTACTTC | CASSEVLRVSEQYF
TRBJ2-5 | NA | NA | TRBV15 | TGTGCCTCCGAACAGGTCCCAGAGACCCAGTACTTC | CASEQVPETQYF
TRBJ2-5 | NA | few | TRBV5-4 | TGTGCCAGCAGCTGGCAGGGATTACGAGAGACCCAGTACTTC | CASSWQGLRETQYF
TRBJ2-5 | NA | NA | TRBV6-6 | TGTGCCAGCAGTTACCCGCGACAGGAGGCGACCCAGTACTTC | CASSYPRQEATQYF
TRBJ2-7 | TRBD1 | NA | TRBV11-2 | TGTGCCAGCAGCTTAGTTCGGGACAGCAACTACGAGCAGTACTTC | CASSLVRDSNYEQYF
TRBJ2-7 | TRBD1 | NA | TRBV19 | TGTGCCAGTAGTAGAGACAGGGGCCCACTCTACGAGCAGTACTTC | CASSRDRGPLYEQYF
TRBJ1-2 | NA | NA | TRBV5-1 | TGCGCCAGCAGCTTGGTGGGCAACTATGGCTACACCTTC | CASSLVGNYGYTF
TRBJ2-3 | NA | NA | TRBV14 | TGTGCCAGCAGCCAAGAGACGCCGGCAGGGTCAGATACGCAGTATTTT | CASSQETPAGSDTQYF